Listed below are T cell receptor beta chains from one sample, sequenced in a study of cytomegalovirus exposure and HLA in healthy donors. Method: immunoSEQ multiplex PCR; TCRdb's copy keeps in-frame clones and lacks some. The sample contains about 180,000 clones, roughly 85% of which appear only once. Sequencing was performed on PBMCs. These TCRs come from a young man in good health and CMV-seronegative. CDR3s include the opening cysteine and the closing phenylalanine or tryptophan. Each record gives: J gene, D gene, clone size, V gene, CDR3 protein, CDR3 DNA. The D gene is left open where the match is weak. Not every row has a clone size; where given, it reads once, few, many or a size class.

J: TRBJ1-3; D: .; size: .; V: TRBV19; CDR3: CASSSTPRGGNTIYF; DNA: TGTGCCAGTAGTTCCACCCCTCGGGGTGGAAACACCATATATTTT
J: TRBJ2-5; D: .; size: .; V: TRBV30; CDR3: CAWRTGDFQETQYF; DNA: TGTGCCTGGAGAACGGGTGACTTCCAAGAGACCCAGTACTTC
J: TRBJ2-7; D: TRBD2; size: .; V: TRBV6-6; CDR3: CASRNLAGGLTYEQYF; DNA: TGTGCCAGCAGGAACTTAGCGGGAGGGTTAACCTACGAGCAGTACTTC
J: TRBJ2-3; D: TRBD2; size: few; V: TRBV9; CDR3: CASSLGRGGADTQYF; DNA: TGTGCCAGCAGCTTGGGCCGGGGGGGGGCAGATACGCAGTATTTT
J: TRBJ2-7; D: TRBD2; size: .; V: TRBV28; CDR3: CASSETSGSLLF; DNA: TGTGCCAGCAGCGAAACTAGCGGATCCCTTTTGTTC
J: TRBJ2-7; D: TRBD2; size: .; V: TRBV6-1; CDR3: CASSLPGLAGDEQYF; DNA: TGTGCCAGCAGTCTCCCGGGACTAGCGGGGGACGAGCAGTACTTC
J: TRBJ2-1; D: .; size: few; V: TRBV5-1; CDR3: CASSFASSYNEQFF; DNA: TGCGCCAGCAGCTTTGCTAGCAGCTACAATGAGCAGTTCTTC
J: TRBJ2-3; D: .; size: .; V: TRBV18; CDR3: CASSQREQVTDTQYF; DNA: TGTGCCAGCTCACAAAGGGAACAGGTCACAGATACGCAGTATTTT
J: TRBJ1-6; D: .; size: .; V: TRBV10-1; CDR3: CASSDPGSRSPLHF; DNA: TGCGCCAGCAGTGACCCAGGCAGCCGCTCACCCCTCCACTTT
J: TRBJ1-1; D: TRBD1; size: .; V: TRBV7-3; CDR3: CASSIGSGGGEAFF; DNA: TGTGCCAGCAGCATAGGTTCAGGGGGAGGCGAAGCTTTCTTT
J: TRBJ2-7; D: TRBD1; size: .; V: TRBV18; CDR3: CASSPDRESLSEQYF; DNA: TGTGCCAGCTCGCCTGACAGGGAATCCCTCTCCGAGCAGTACTTC
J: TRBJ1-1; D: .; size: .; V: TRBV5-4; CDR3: CASYLPGVTEAFF; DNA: TGTGCCAGCTACTTGCCAGGGGTTACTGAAGCTTTCTTT
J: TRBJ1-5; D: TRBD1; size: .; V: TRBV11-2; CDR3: CASSLDRGRQPQHF; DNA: TGTGCCAGCAGCCTAGACAGGGGGCGGCAGCCCCAGCATTTT
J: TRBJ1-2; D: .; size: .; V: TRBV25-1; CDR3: CASSGTFRGGYTF; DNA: TGTGCCAGCAGTGGTACCTTTCGCGGTGGCTACACCTTC
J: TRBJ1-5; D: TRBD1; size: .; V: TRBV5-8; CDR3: CASSLDAGGFNQPQHF; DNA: TGTGCCAGCAGCTTGGATGCAGGGGGATTCAATCAGCCCCAGCATTTT
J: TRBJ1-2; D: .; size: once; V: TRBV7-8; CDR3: CASSLARPSHYGYTF; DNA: TGTGCCAGCAGCTTAGCGCGTCCGAGTCACTATGGCTACACCTTC
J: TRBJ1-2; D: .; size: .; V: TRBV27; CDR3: CASGQGYDGYTF; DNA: TGTGCCAGCGGGCAGGGGTATGATGGCTACACCTTC
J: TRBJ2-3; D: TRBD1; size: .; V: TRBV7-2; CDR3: CASVRDSFSTVGTDTQYF; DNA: TGTGCCAGCGTCCGGGACAGTTTCTCGACCGTTGGCACAGATACGCAGTATTTT
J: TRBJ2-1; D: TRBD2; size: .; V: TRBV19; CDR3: CASSIVLSGRGNEQFF; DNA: TGTGCCAGTAGTATAGTTCTTAGCGGGAGAGGCAATGAGCAGTTCTTC
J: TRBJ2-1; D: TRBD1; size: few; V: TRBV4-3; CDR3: CASSQDSGGAGWVVF; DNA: TGCGCCAGCAGCCAAGACTCAGGGGGCGCAGGTTGGGTGGTCTTC
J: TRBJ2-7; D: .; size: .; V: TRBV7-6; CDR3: CASSPFSGRDSYEQYF; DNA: TGTGCCAGCAGCCCCTTTAGCGGACGCGACTCGTACGAGCAGTACTTC
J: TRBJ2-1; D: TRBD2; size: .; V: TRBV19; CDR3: CASTDRTRGYNEQFF; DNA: TGTGCCAGCACAGACCGGACTAGGGGCTACAATGAGCAGTTCTTC
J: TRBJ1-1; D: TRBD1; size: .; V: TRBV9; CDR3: CASTGTGDRAFF; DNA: TGTGCCAGCACCGGGACAGGGGATCGAGCTTTCTTT
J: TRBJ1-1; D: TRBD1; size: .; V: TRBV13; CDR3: CASSRGGRGTEAFF; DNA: TGTGCCAGCAGCAGAGGGGGCCGGGGCACTGAAGCTTTCTTT
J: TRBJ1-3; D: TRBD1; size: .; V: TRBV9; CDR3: CASSVDPGQASGNTIYF; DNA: TGTGCCAGCAGCGTAGACCCTGGACAGGCCTCTGGAAACACCATATATTTT
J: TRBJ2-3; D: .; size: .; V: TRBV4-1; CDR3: CASSHQGGVTDTQYF; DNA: TGCGCCAGCAGCCACCAAGGGGGGGTAACAGATACGCAGTATTTT
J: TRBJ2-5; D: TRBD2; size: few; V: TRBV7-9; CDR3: CASSPLARETQYF; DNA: TGTGCCAGCAGTCCACTAGCGAGGGAGACCCAGTACTTC
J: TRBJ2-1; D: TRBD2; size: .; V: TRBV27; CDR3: CASLSLGTSGIYNEQFF; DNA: TGTGCCAGCCTCTCCCTGGGGACTAGCGGGATATACAATGAGCAGTTCTTC
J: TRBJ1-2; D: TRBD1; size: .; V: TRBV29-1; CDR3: CSVSMDRGDGYTF; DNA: TGCAGCGTCTCTATGGACAGGGGAGACGGCTACACCTTC
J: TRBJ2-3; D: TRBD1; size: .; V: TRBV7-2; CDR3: CASSLGQGYPTDTQYF; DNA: TGTGCCAGCAGCTTGGGACAGGGTTATCCTACAGATACGCAGTATTTT
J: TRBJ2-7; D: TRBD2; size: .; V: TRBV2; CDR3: CASTKPPGTSGYEQYF; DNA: TGTGCCAGCACTAAGCCACCCGGGACTAGCGGTTACGAGCAGTACTTC
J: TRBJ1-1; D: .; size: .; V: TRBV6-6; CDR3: CASSITRGMNTEAFF; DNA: TGTGCCAGCAGCATAACCAGGGGCATGAACACTGAAGCTTTCTTT
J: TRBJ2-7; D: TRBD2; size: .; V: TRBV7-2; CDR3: CASSRREADEQYF; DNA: TGTGCCAGCAGCCGCCGGGAGGCGGACGAGCAGTACTTC
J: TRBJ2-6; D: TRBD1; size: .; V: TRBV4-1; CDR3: CASSPVTDRVNPGANVLTF; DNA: TGCGCCAGCAGCCCAGTGACGGACAGGGTTAATCCCGGGGCCAACGTCCTGACTTTC
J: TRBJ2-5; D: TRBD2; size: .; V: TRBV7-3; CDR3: CASSPTEIAGSPLGTQYF; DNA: TGTGCCAGCAGCCCAACGGAGATAGCGGGGTCTCCTTTGGGGACCCAGTACTTC
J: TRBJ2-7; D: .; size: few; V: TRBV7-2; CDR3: CASSLAPPGEQYF; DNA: TGTGCCAGCAGCTTAGCCCCCCCGGGCGAGCAGTACTTC